The 20 T cell receptor beta chains below come from one sample, sequenced in a study of OX40 agonist ivuxolimab in advanced cancers. Generated by immunoSEQ multiplex PCR, the TCRdb table keeps only in-frame clones and is missing some. The data contain 40,000 to 60,000 clones, around 79% of them singletons. Material: CD4+ or CD8+ T cells sorted from blood, obtained in a trial of the OX40 agonist ivuxolimab. Source of these receptors: an adult with an advanced solid tumor such as melanoma, head and neck, liver or kidney cancer.

The chain uses TRBV15 and TRBJ2-5, with D possibly TRBD2 on 6 matching bases. The germline V gene encodes CDR1 LNHNV and CDR2 YYDKDF (reference sequence). V lost 5 bases to trimming and J lost 2 bases, with 12 bases between them. This CDR3 spans 14 amino acids. The CDR3 DNA is TGTGCCACCAGCGTCCACGGGAGTCAAGAGACCCAGTACTTC. It is translated as CATSVHGSQETQYF.

The chain combines TRBV5-4 with TRBJ1-1; no firm D call. CDR1 SGHNT and CDR2 YYREEE come from the germline V gene (reference sequence). The V end was cut by 2 bases, the J end by 1 base, with 6 bases between. The CDR3 has 13 residues. CDR3 sequence: CASSFSGNTEAFF. The CDR3 nucleotides are TGTGCCAGCAGCTTTTCAGGGAACACTGAAGCTTTCTTT. Complete variable domain (other parts from reference TRBV5-4 and TRBJ1-1): ETGVTQSPTHLIKTRGQQVTLRCSSQSGHNTVSWYQQALGQGPQFIFQYYREEENGRGNFPPRFSGLQFPNYSSELNVNALELDDSALYLCASSFSGNTEAFFGQGTRLTVV.

V is TRBV28 and J is TRBJ1-5; a weak D match, TRBD1 (6 bases). The CDR3 is 16 residues long. In germline, CDR1 is MDHEN, CDR2 SYDVKM. Trimming cost V 6 bases and J 1 base, with 16 bases left between them. CDR3 region: CASRDSGGRSNQPQHF. CDR3 DNA sequence: TGTGCCAGCAGGGACTCTGGGGGCCGGAGCAATCAGCCCCAGCATTTT.

The rearrangement links TRBV5-1 to TRBJ2-6, with a possible D match to TRBD1 (6 bases). Trimming pared 4 bases from V and 0 bases from J, leaving 17 bases between. CDR1 and CDR2 from the germline V gene are SGHRS and YFSETQ. The CDR3 is 18 amino acids. As DNA, the CDR3 is TGCGCCAGCAGCGACCACAGGGTAGAAGTCTCTGGGGCCAACGTCCTGACTTTC. This encodes CASSDHRVEVSGANVLTF.

Concerning this clone itself: This may be a read error: a much more frequent sequence differs by one nucleotide. The chain combines TRBV6-5 with TRBJ1-6; TRBD1 aligns across 8 bases. The trim removed 6 bases at V and 14 bases at J, leaving 12 bases unmatched. The CDR3 extends over 14 amino acids. Germline V gene data show CDR1 as MNHEY and CDR2 as SVGAGI. CDR3: CASSITTGVASLHF. The CDR3 nucleotides read TGTGCCAGCAGCATAACGACAGGGGTGGCATCCCTCCACTTT.

The count of this clone is one. This sequence joins TRBV7-9 and TRBJ2-5; the match to TRBD1 covers 8 bases. The germline V gene encodes CDR1 SEHNR and CDR2 FQNEAQ (reference sequence). V gave up 1 base and J gave up 5 bases; unmatched junction bases: 6. The CDR3 length is 15 residues. DNA for the CDR3: TGTGCCAGCAGCTTAGAGCCAGGGGGCAGGGAGACCCAGTACTTC. It translates to CASSLEPGGRETQYF.

The chain joins TRBV19 to TRBJ1-2; D might be TRBD1 (5 bases). The CDR3 contains 14 residues. Trimming pared 8 bases from V and 4 bases from J, leaving 17 bases between. CDR1 LNHDA and CDR2 SQIVND come from the germline V gene (reference sequence). The CDR3 bases are TGTGCCAGTTCGCAGCGGGGGGACCTCTATGGCTACACCTTC. Translated, it gives CASSQRGDLYGYTF.

This clone was picked up a small number of times. This chain links TRBV27 with TRBJ2-3; 7 nucleotides agree with TRBD2. V shed 6 bases, J shed 1 base, and the junction held 19 bases outside the gene matches. Germline-derived CDR1 and CDR2 are MNHEY and SMNVEV (reference sequence). The CDR3 length is 19 residues. CDR3 loop: CASRQEGLKRGQGTDTQYF. The CDR3 coding sequence is TGTGCCAGCAGGCAAGAGGGGCTGAAGCGGGGCCAGGGCACAGATACGCAGTATTTT.

V is TRBV6-5 and J is TRBJ2-7; D perhaps matches TRBD2 (6 bases). This CDR3 spans 12 amino acids. Trimming cost V 4 bases and J 6 bases, with 10 bases left between them. Germline CDR1 reads MNHEY; CDR2 reads SVGAGI. CDR3 sequence: CASSFGTSEQYF. CDR3 in DNA: TGTGCCAGCAGTTTCGGGACTTCCGAGCAGTACTTC.

The chain links TRBV10-3 to TRBJ2-3; the match to TRBD1 covers 10 bases. Trimming removed 6 bases from V and 1 base from J; junction bases left unmatched: 1. This CDR3 is built from 14 residues. CDR1 is ENHRY and CDR2 is SYGVKD in the germline V gene. CDR3 in DNA: TGTGCCATCAGCGACAGGGGGCGCACAGATACGCAGTATTTT. It specifies CAISDRGRTDTQYF.

The chain carries TRBV11-3 and TRBJ1-2, with D tentatively TRBD1 (6 bases). The CDR3 is made up of 13 amino acids. Germline V gives CDR1 SGHNT, CDR2 YENEEA. V dropped 7 bases and J dropped 8 bases, with 17 bases sitting between them. The CDR3 region has the DNA TGTGCCAGCACCAGTCAGGCAGGGGAAGGCTACACCTTC. This encodes CASTSQAGEGYTF.

The J gene is TRBJ2-6, the V gene TRBV5-6; D not resolved. CDR1 SGHDT and CDR2 YYEEEE come from the germline V gene. The CDR3 contains 14 residues. The ends were cut back, 2 bases at V and 1 base at J, with 4 bases in the middle. For the CDR3, the DNA is TGTGCCAGCAGCTTAGGGTCTGGGGCCAACGTCCTGACTTTC. Its translation: CASSLGSGANVLTF.

The chain links TRBV10-3 to TRBJ1-1; no firm D call. The CDR3 is 12 residues long. The V end lost 1 base, the J end lost 0 bases, and 0 bases lay between the germline ends. Germline values: CDR1 ENHRY, CDR2 SYGVKD. CDR3 protein: CAISELNTEAFF. The CDR3 DNA follows: TGTGCCATCAGTGAGTTGAACACTGAAGCTTTCTTT.

The rearrangement uses TRBV5-5 and TRBJ1-6, with D unresolved. V lost 3 bases and J 7 bases, leaving 8 bases between the germline ends. Germline CDR1 reads SGHKS; CDR2 reads YYEKEE (reference sequence). The CDR3 is made up of 13 amino acids. CDR3 sequence (DNA): TGTGCCAGCAGCTCACTACTAAATTCACCCCTCCACTTT. It translates to CASSSLLNSPLHF.

This sequence joins TRBV7-9 and TRBJ2-2, with D perhaps matching TRBD2 (5 bases). This CDR3 region has 15 residues. V was trimmed by 2 bases and J by 3 bases, leaving 10 bases between them. Per the germline V gene, CDR1 is SEHNR and CDR2 is FQNEAQ (reference sequence). CDR3 sequence: CASSLYFGDTGELFF. CDR3 DNA: TGTGCCAGCAGCTTATACTTCGGGGACACCGGGGAGCTGTTTTTT. The whole variable domain, filled in from reference TRBV7-9 and TRBJ2-2, reads DTGVSQNPRHKITKRGQNVTFRCDPISEHNRLYWYRQTLGQGPEFLTYFQNEAQLEKSRLLSDRFSAERPKGSFSTLEIQRTEQGDSAMYLCASSLYFGDTGELFFGEGSRLTVL.

The gene calls are TRBV11-2 and TRBJ2-2, with D possibly matching TRBD1 (5 bases). The germline gives CDR1 SGHAT, CDR2 FQNNGV. The germline V and J ends were trimmed by 5 bases and 5 bases, with 15 bases remaining between them. The CDR3 spans 15 residues. The CDR3: CASSPAQGRTGELFF. Here the CDR3 DNA reads TGTGCCAGCAGCCCTGCGCAGGGAAGAACCGGGGAGCTGTTTTTT.

The chain carries TRBV6-5 and TRBJ2-1, with D unresolved. The CDR3 extends over 14 amino acids. The V end was cut by 4 bases, the J end by 10 bases, with 17 bases between. Germline CDR1 reads MNHEY; CDR2 reads SVGAGI. As DNA, the CDR3 is TGTGCCAGCAGTTCCCAGACCCCCAGGTGGGAGCAGTTCTTC. Translating it yields CASSSQTPRWEQFF.

The V call is TRBV10-3, the J call TRBJ2-2, with D tentatively TRBD2 (5 bases). The V gene lost 0 bases and the J gene lost 4 bases, with 9 bases spanning the gap. The CDR3 totals 15 residues. Germline CDR1 is ENHRY and CDR2 is SYGVKD. CDR3 sequence (DNA): TGTGCCATCAGTGAGTCGACGGGATTCACCGGGGAGCTGTTTTTT. As protein: CAISESTGFTGELFF.

The chain uses TRBV14 and TRBJ2-1; tentative D call: TRBD1 (6 bases). CDR1 is SGHDN, CDR2 FVKESK, per germline. V was clipped by 6 bases and J by 7 bases, with 13 bases between them. CDR3 length: 13 residues. The CDR3 loop reads CASSLSGVNEQFF. DNA for the CDR3: TGTGCCAGCAGTCTCTCAGGGGTAAATGAGCAGTTCTTC.

Here the CDR3 reads CASSRRPDGTDTQYF. CDR3 DNA: TGTGCCAGCAGCCGCCGGCCCGACGGCACAGATACGCAGTATTTT. J is TRBJ2-3 and V is TRBV14; D call uncertain. From germline, CDR1 is SGHDN and CDR2 FVKESK. The CDR3 runs to 15 residues. Trimming pared 4 bases from V and 1 base from J, leaving 12 bases between.